Sequencing of this T cell receptor beta chain was carried out in a study of brain T cells in children with intractable seizures. Study findings and constraints: Clones missing pre-surgery may reflect undersampling of that blood sample.

Sequenced by immunoSEQ multiplex PCR; TCRdb stores in-frame clones only, minus some. This sample has hundreds of thousands of clones, with about 93% found just once. This CDR3 comprises 19 residues. Looked up from germline, CDR1 is SGDLS and CDR2 is YYNGEE. Trimming left V 0 bases short and J 2 bases short, with 23 bases between. As concerns this clone: Its antigen is unknown.

The time point was: blood from clinic visit 5 months post-surgery; TSC patient then seizure free. The sequence derives from a boy less than two years old with tuberous sclerosis and intractable seizures. The chain couples TRBV9 to TRBJ2-5; perhaps TRBD2 as D (6 bases). The specimen was peripheral blood, collected about 5 months after surgery. CDR3 region: CASSVGPRPRGNKQETQYF. The CDR3 DNA is TGTGCCAGCAGCGTAGGCCCACGGCCCCGGGGGAATAAACAAGAGACCCAGTACTTC.